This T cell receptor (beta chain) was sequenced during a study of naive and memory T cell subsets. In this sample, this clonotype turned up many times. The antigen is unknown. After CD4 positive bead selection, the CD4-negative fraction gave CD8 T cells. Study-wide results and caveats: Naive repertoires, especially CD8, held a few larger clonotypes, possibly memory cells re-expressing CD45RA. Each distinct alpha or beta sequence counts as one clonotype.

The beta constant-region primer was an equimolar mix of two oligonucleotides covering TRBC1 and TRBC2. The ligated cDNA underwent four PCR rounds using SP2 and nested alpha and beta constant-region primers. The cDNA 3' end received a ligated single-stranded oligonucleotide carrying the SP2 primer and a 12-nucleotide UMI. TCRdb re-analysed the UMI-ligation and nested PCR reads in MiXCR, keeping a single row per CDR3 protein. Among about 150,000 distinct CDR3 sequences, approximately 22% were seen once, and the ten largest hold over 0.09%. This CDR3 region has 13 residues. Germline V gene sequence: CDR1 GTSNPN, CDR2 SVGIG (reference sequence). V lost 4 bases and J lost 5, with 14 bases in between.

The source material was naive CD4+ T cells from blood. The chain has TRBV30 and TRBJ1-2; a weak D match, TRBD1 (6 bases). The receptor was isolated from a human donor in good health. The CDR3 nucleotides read TGTGCCTGGATCTTAACAGGGACGTATGGCTACACCTTC. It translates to CAWILTGTYGYTF.